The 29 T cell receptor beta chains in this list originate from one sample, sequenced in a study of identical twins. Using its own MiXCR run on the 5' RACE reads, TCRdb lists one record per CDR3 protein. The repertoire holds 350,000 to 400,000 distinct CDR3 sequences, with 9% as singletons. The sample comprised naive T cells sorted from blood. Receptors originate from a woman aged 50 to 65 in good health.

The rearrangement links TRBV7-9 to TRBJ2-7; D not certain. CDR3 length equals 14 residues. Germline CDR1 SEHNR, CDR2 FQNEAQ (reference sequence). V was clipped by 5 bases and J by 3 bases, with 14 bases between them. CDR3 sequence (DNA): TGTGCCAGCAGCGACCAGGACCACAGCTACGAGCAGTACTTC. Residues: CASSDQDHSYEQYF.

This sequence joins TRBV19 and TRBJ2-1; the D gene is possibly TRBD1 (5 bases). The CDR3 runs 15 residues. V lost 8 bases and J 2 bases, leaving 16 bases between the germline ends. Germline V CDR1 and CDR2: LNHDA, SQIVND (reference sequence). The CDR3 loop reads CASEKGFPTYNEQFF. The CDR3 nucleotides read TGTGCCAGTGAGAAGGGGTTCCCGACCTACAATGAGCAGTTCTTC.

The DNA for the CDR3 is TGCAGCGTTGAAGACCCCATCCGGGAGGGAAGGGAGACCCAGTACTTC. Translated: CSVEDPIREGRETQYF. J is TRBJ2-5 and V is TRBV29-1; 8 bases are shared with TRBD2. The CDR3 totals 16 residues. V dropped 0 bases and J dropped 5; count of bases not matched to a gene: 11. The germline CDR1 and CDR2 sequences are SQVTM and ANQGSEA.

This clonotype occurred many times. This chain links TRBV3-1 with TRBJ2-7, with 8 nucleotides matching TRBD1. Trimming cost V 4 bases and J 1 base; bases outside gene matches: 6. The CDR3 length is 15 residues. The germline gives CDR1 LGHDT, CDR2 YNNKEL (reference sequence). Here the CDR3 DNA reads TGTGCCAGCAGCCCACCGGGACAGGCTTCCTACGAGCAGTACTTC. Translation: CASSPPGQASYEQYF.

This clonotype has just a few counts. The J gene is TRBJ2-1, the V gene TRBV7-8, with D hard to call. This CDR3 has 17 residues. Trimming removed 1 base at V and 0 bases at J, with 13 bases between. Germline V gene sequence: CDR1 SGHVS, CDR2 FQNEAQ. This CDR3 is CASSLGELRGSYNEQFF. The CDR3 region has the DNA TGTGCCAGCAGCTTAGGAGAGCTGCGAGGCTCCTACAATGAGCAGTTCTTC.

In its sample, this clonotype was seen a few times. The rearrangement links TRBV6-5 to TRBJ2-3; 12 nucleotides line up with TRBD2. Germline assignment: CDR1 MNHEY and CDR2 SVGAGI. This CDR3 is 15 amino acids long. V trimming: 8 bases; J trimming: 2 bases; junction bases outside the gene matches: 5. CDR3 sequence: CASAWTSGTTDTQYF. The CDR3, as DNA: TGTGCCAGCGCGTGGACTAGCGGGACCACAGATACGCAGTATTTT.

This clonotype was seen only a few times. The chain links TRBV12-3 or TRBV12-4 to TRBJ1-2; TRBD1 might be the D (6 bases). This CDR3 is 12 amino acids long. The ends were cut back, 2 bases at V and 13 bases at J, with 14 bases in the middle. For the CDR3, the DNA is TGTGCCAGCAGTTTAATCGGGGGCGCGTGCACCTTC. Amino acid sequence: CASSLIGGACTF.

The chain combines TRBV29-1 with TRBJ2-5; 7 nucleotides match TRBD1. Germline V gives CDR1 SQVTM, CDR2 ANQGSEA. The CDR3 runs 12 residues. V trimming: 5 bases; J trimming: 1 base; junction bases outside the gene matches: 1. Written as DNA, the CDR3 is TGCAGCGTTAACAGGGGCCAAGAGACCCAGTACTTC. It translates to CSVNRGQETQYF.

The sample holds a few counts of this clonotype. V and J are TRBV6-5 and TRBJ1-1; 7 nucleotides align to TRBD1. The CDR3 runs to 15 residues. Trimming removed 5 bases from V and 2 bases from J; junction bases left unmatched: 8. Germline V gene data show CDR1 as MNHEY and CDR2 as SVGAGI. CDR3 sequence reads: CASSITGTANTEAFF. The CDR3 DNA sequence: TGTGCCAGCAGTATTACTGGGACAGCAAACACTGAAGCTTTCTTT.

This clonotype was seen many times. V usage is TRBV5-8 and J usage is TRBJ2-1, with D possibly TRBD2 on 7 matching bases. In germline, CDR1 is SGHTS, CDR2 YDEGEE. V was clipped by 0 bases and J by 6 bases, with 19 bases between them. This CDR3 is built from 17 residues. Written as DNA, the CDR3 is TGTGCCAGCAGCTTGGCCTGGGGCGGGAGCAGGGGCAATGAGCAGTTCTTC. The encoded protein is CASSLAWGGSRGNEQFF.

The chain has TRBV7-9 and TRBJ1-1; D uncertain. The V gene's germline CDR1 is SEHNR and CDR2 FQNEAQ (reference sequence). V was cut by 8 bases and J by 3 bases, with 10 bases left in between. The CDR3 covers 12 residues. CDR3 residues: CASFAGDTEAFF. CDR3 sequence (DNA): TGTGCCAGCTTCGCGGGAGACACTGAAGCTTTCTTT. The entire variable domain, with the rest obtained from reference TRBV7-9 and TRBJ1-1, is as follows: DTGVSQNPRHKITKRGQNVTFRCDPISEHNRLYWYRQTLGQGPEFLTYFQNEAQLEKSRLLSDRFSAERPKGSFSTLEIQRTEQGDSAMYLCASFAGDTEAFFGQGTRLTVV.

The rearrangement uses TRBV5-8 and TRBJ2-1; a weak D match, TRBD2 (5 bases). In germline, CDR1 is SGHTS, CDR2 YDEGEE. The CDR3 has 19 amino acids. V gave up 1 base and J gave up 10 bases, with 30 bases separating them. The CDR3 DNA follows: TGTGCCAGCAGCTTGCTGGGGAGCGGACCAATCCTTTCCAATAGCGAGCAGTTCTTC. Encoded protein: CASSLLGSGPILSNSEQFF.

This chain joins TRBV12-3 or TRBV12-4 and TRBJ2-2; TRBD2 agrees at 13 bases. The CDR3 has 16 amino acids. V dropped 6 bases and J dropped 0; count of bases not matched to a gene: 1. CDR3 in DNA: TGTGCCAGCAGCGGACTAGCGGGGGCGAACACCGGGGAGCTGTTTTTT. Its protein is CASSGLAGANTGELFF.

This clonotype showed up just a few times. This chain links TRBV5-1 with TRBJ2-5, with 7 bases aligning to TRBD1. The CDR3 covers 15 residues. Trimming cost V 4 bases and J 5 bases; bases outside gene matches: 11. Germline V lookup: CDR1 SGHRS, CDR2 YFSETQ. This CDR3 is CASSTTDRVSETQYF. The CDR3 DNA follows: TGCGCCAGCAGCACAACTGACAGGGTGTCGGAGACCCAGTACTTC.

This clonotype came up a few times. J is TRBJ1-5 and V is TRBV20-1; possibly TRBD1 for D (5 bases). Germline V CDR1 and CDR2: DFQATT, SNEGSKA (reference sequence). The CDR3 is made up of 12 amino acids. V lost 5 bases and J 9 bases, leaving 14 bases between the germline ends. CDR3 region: CSALHLGGPQHF. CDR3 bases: TGCAGTGCTTTACACTTGGGGGGGCCCCAGCATTTT.

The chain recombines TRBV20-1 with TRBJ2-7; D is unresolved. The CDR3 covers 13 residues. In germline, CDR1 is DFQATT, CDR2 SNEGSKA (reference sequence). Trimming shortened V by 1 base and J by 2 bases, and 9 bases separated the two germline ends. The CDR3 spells CSARGLRAYEQYV. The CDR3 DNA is TGCAGTGCTAGAGGGCTTAGGGCCTACGAGCAGTACGTC.

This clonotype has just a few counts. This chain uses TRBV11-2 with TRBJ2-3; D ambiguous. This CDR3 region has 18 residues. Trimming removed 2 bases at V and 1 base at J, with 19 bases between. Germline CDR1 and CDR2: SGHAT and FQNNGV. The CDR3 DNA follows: TGTGCCAGCAGCTTAAGGAGCTGGGGTGACTCGGGCACAGATACGCAGTATTTT. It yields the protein CASSLRSWGDSGTDTQYF.

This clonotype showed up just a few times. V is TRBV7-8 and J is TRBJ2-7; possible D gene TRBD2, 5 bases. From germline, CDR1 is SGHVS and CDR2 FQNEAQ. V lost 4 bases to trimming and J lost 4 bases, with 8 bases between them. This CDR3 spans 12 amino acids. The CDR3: CASSYTRYEQYF. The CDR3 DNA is TGTGCCAGCAGCTACACTAGATACGAGCAGTACTTC.

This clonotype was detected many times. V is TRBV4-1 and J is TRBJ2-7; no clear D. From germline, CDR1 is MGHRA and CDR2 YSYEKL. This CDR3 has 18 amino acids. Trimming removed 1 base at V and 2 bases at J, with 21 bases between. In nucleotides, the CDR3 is TGCGCCAGCAGCCAAGGACCTCAGACTCGTTACTCACCCTACGAGCAGTACTTC. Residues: CASSQGPQTRYSPYEQYF.

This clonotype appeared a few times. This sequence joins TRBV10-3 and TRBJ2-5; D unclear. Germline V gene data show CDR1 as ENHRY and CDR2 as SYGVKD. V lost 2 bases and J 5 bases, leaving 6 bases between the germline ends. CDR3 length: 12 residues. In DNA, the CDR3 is TGTGCCATCAGTGAGAAGTTTGAGACCCAGTACTTC. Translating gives CAISEKFETQYF.

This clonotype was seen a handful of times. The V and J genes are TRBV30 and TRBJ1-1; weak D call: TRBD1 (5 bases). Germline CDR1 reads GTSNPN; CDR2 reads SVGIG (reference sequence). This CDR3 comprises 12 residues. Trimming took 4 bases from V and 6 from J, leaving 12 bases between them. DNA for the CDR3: TGTGCCTGGACCGAAGGGGACGCTGAAGCTTTCTTT. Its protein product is CAWTEGDAEAFF.

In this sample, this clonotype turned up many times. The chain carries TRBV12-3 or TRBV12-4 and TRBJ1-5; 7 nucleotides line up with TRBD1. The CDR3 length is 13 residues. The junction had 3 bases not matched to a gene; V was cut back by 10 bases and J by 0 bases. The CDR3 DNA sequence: TGTGCCACCGACAGGGATAGCAATCAGCCCCAGCATTTT. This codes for CATDRDSNQPQHF.

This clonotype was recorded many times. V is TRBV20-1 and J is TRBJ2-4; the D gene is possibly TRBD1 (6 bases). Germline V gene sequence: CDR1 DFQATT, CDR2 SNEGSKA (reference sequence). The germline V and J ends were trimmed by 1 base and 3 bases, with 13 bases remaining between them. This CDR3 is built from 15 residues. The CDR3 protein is CSARAQGSGKNIQYF. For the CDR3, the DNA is TGCAGTGCTAGAGCTCAGGGGTCTGGCAAAAACATTCAGTACTTC.

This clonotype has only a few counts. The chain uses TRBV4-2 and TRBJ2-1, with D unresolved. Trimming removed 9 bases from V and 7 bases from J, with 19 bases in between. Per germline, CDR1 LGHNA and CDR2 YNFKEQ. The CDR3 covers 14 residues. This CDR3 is CASSLAVGPNEQFF. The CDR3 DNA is TGTGCCAGTTCATTAGCTGTAGGCCCAAATGAGCAGTTCTTC.

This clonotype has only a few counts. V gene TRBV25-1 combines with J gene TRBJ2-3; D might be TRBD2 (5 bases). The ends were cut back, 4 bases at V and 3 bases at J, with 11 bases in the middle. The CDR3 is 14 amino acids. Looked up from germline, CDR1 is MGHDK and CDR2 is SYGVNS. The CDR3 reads CASSGLRATDTQYF. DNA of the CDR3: TGTGCCAGCAGTGGATTGAGGGCTACAGATACGCAGTATTTT.

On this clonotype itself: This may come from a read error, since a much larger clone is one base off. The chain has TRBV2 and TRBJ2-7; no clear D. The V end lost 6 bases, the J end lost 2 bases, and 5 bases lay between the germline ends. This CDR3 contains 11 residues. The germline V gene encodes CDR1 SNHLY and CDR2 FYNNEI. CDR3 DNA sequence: TGTGCCAGCAGCTACCCCTACGAGCAGTACTTC. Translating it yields CASSYPYEQYF.

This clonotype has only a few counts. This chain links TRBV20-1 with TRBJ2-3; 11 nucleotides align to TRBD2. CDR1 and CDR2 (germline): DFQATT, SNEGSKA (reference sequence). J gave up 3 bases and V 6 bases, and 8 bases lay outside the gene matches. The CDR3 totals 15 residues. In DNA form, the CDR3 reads TGCAGTGCCGCCTCTAGCGGGAGGTTGACAGATACGCAGTATTTT. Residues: CSAASSGRLTDTQYF.

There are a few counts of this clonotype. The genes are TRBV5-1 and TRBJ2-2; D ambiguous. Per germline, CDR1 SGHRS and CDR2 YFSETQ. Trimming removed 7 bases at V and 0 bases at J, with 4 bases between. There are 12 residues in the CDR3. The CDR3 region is CASATNTGELFF. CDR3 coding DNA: TGCGCCAGCGCTACGAACACCGGGGAGCTGTTTTTT.

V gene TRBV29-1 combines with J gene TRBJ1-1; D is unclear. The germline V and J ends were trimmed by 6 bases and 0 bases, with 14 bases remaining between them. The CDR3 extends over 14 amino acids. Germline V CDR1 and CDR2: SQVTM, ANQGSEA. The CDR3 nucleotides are TGCAGCGTCTTACGTTCCAGCGTGAACACTGAAGCTTTCTTT. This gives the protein CSVLRSSVNTEAFF.